Below are 21 T cell receptor beta chains sequenced from a single sample in a study of T cells in Graves' hyperthyroidism and ophthalmopathy. RNA transcripts gave rise to amplified TCR beta CDR3 regions. Primed by the HTBI set, a first-round RT-PCR was run on the TCR CDR3. One entry per CDR3 protein results from TCRdb running MiXCR on the multiplex PCR reads. The data hold some 770,000 distinct CDR3 sequences, with approximately 16% observed a single time. Sample: blood. The receptors come from a man younger than 30 with Graves' hyperthyroidism.

The chain is built from TRBV19 and TRBJ2-2; D gene uncertain. Germline assignment: CDR1 LNHDA and CDR2 SQIVND (reference sequence). Trimming removed 3 bases at V and 1 base at J, with 6 bases between. CDR3 length: 14 residues. The CDR3 loop reads CASSISQNTGELFF. CDR3 DNA sequence: TGTGCCAGTAGTATTTCCCAGAACACCGGGGAGCTGTTTTTT.

This clonotype was recorded many times. The genes are TRBV12-3 or TRBV12-4 and TRBJ2-2; D is unclear. The CDR3 sequence is 15 residues long. The V and J ends lost 2 bases and 3 bases respectively, with 10 bases between them. The chain's CDR3 is CASSLRRRDTGELFF. In nucleotides, the CDR3 is TGTGCCAGCAGTTTACGCCGGCGTGACACCGGGGAGCTGTTTTTT.

This clonotype was detected only a few times. One end of the junction varies from germline; a read error may be responsible. J is TRBJ2-3 and V is TRBV5-1; D perhaps matches TRBD2 (5 bases). The CDR3 consists of 19 residues. Germline CDR1 SGHRS, CDR2 YFSETQ. CDR3 residues: CASSLRGQWSGSNTDTQYF. The CDR3 DNA reads TGCGCCAGCAGCCTCCGGGGTCAGTGGAGTGGGTCGAACACAGATACACAGTATTTT.

This clonotype was counted many times. This chain joins TRBV27 and TRBJ2-5; TRBD1 matches at 8 bases. The CDR3 spans 14 residues. Germline V gene data show CDR1 as MNHEY and CDR2 as SMNVEV (reference sequence). Germline trimming cut 6 bases from V and 4 bases from J; bases unmatched to any gene: 7. The chain's CDR3 is CASSTGQGRETQYF. DNA for the CDR3: TGTGCCAGCAGCACAGGACAGGGCCGAGAGACCCAGTACTTC.

The rearrangement links TRBV18 to TRBJ2-1; the match to TRBD2 covers 13 bases. CDR1 is KGHSH and CDR2 is LQKENI in the germline V gene. This CDR3 comprises 15 residues. The junction had 3 bases not matched to a gene; V was cut back by 3 bases and J by 7 bases. Written as DNA, the CDR3 is TGTGCCAGCTCACCCATGGGACTAGCGGGGAATGAGCAGTTCTTC. This translates into CASSPMGLAGNEQFF.

This clonotype was seen a handful of times. This rearrangement joins TRBV5-1 to TRBJ2-1; the D gene could be TRBD1 or TRBD2 (5 bases each). The V and J ends lost 2 bases and 5 bases respectively, with 14 bases between them. The length of the CDR3 is 15 residues. The germline CDR1 and CDR2 sequences are SGHRS and YFSETQ. DNA for the CDR3: TGCGCCAGCAGCTTATCAGGGTGGCGGGACAATGAGCAGTTCTTC. This gives the protein CASSLSGWRDNEQFF.

Points on this clonotype: A junction boundary mismatches the germline segment, possibly from a read error. The V gene is TRBV6-4, the J gene TRBJ2-6; maybe TRBD1 (5 bases). Germline V gives CDR1 MRHNA, CDR2 SNTAGT. The CDR3 contains 13 residues. CDR3 amino acids: CATESSGADVLTF. The CDR3 DNA is TGTGCCACGGAGAGCTCTGGGGCCGACGTCCTGACTTTC.

The table lists this clonotype with a few counts. The chain recombines TRBV11-2 with TRBJ1-1; no clear D. This CDR3 region has 11 residues. V dropped 3 bases and J dropped 11 bases, with 10 bases sitting between them. Germline lookup yields CDR1 SGHAT and CDR2 FQNNGV. CDR3 nucleotides: TGTGCCAGCAGCTTCCTTGAGAGGGCTTTCTTT. It specifies CASSFLERAFF.

This clonotype was observed a handful of times. The chain carries TRBV6-2 or TRBV6-3 and TRBJ2-1, with D tentatively TRBD1 or TRBD2 (5 bases each). Trimming stripped 2 bases from V and 4 bases from J, with 12 bases between. Per germline, CDR1 MNHEY and CDR2 SVGEGT. This CDR3 region has 15 residues. In DNA, the CDR3 is TGTGCCAGCAGTTACGGGGGAGCGAGTTACAATGAGCAGTTCTTC. It specifies CASSYGGASYNEQFF.

This clonotype came up many times. The chain combines TRBV6-1 with TRBJ1-2; TRBD1 matches 7 bases. V gave up 7 bases and J gave up 4 bases; unmatched junction bases: 3. CDR3 length equals 12 residues. Germline CDR1 reads MNHNS; CDR2 reads SASEGT. CDR3 protein: CASNRGGYGYTF. As DNA, the CDR3 is TGTGCCAGCAACAGGGGTGGCTATGGCTACACCTTC.

Concerning this clonotype: At one of its ends the junction is not consistent with the germline gene, which may arise from a read error. The rearrangement uses TRBV18 and TRBJ2-4, with 9 bases that match TRBD1. Per the germline V gene, CDR1 is KGHSH and CDR2 is LQKENI. There are 13 residues in the CDR3. The CDR3 sequence: CASSPPSGTGRDF. The CDR3 bases are TGTGCCAGCTCACCACCGAGTGGGACAGGGAGAGACTTC.

This clonotype was seen only a few times. This chain links TRBV15 with TRBJ1-6; no definite D call. The germline CDR1 and CDR2 sequences are LNHNV and YYDKDF (reference sequence). Trimming cost V 0 bases and J 1 base, with 1 base left between them. CDR3 size: 14 residues. CDR3 bases: TGTGCCACCAGCAGAGAATCCTATAATTCACCCCTCCACTTT. Its translation is CATSRESYNSPLHF. The whole variable domain, remainder taken from reference TRBV15 and TRBJ1-6, is DAMVIQNPRYQVTQFGKPVTLSCSQTLNHNVMYWYQQKSSQAPKLLFHYYDKDFNNEADTPDNFQSRRPNTSFCFLDIRSPGLGDTAMYLCATSRESYNSPLHFGNGTRLTVT.

Only a few counts were recorded for this clonotype. The CDR3 DNA reads TGTGCCACCCCACTCGACGGCCGGGGGGGGACAGATACGCAGTATTTT. Translated, it gives CATPLDGRGGTDTQYF. J is TRBJ2-3 and V is TRBV7-9; 8 bases match TRBD2. V dropped 10 bases and J dropped 3; count of bases not matched to a gene: 15. Germline values: CDR1 SEHNR, CDR2 FQNEAQ (reference sequence). The CDR3 length is 16 residues.

This clonotype has ten or more counts. The chain is built from TRBV5-1 and TRBJ2-1, with TRBD2 matching over 12 bases. Germline values: CDR1 SGHRS, CDR2 YFSETQ. The CDR3 length is 15 residues. The ends lost 6 bases at V and 7 bases at J; junction bases unmatched: 8. As DNA, the CDR3 is TGCGCCAGCACCGTGACTAGCGGGAGAGGTAATGAGCAGTTCTTC. This gives the protein CASTVTSGRGNEQFF.

The chain is built from TRBV2 and TRBJ1-2, with 7 bases lining up with TRBD1. CDR1 and CDR2 from the germline V gene are SNHLY and FYNNEI. This CDR3 has 15 residues. J was trimmed by 6 bases and V by 6 bases; bases with no gene match: 13. The CDR3 DNA reads as TGTGCCAGCAGAACCGGGACAGCTATCTTCCATGGCTACACCTTC. This translates into CASRTGTAIFHGYTF.

The V gene is TRBV24-1, the J gene TRBJ2-7; D gene uncertain. CDR3 size: 16 residues. Germline CDR1 reads KGHDR; CDR2 reads SFDVKD. Trimming shortened V by 5 bases and J by 9 bases, and 25 bases separated the two germline ends. The CDR3 DNA follows: TGTGCCACCAGTGCCATTTTGGATTCTCGGCTGGTTGGGCAGTACTTC. Its protein is CATSAILDSRLVGQYF.

Worth noting for this clonotype: One junction end does not reproduce the germline sequence, and a read error may be involved. J is TRBJ2-1 and V is TRBV10-3; tentative D call: TRBD2 (5 bases). This CDR3 region has 14 residues. Germline CDR1 ENHRY, CDR2 SYGVKD. In DNA, the CDR3 is TGTGCCATCAGTGAGATAGCGAGTTACAATGAGCAGCTCTTC. It codes for CAISEIASYNEQLF.

J is TRBJ2-2 and V is TRBV28, with 11 bases aligning to TRBD2. The J segment lost 1 base and the V segment lost 2 bases, leaving 6 bases of the junction unmatched. The germline V gene has CDR1 MDHEN and CDR2 SYDVKM. This CDR3 has 18 residues. The CDR3 DNA reads TGTGCCAGCAGTTTAGAACTAGCGGGAGTAAGGAACACCGGGGAGCTGTTTTTT. It specifies CASSLELAGVRNTGELFF.

This clonotype was detected ten times or more. J is TRBJ2-5 and V is TRBV6-1, with 13 bases identical to TRBD2. Germline V lookup: CDR1 MNHNS, CDR2 SASEGT. The CDR3 is made up of 15 amino acids. V was clipped by 5 bases and J by 6 bases; unmatched bases: 6. The CDR3 region is CASSSGLAGVQTQYF. CDR3 nucleotides: TGTGCCAGCAGTAGCGGACTAGCGGGAGTTCAGACCCAGTACTTC.

This clonotype came up a few times. This chain joins TRBV5-8 and TRBJ1-1; D is undetermined. Trimming pared 3 bases from V and 0 bases from J, leaving 6 bases between. This CDR3 region has 13 residues. Germline V lookup: CDR1 SGHTS, CDR2 YDEGEE. The CDR3 DNA reads as TGTGCCAGCAGCTCTTATATGAACACTGAAGCTTTCTTT. This encodes CASSSYMNTEAFF. Supplemented by reference TRBV5-8 and TRBJ1-1, the full variable domain reads EAGVTQSPTHLIKTRGQQATLRCSPISGHTSVYWYQQALGLGLQFLLWYDEGEERNRGNFPPRFSGRQFPNYSSELNVNALELEDSALYLCASSSYMNTEAFFGQGTRLTVV.

This clonotype has a handful of counts. This chain joins TRBV7-2 and TRBJ1-3; 7 bases map to TRBD1. The CDR3 loop spans 15 amino acids. V dropped 7 bases and J dropped 0; count of bases not matched to a gene: 6. Germline V gene lookup returns CDR1 SGHTA and CDR2 FQGNSA. CDR3 region: CASKLRGGSGNTIYF. DNA for the CDR3: TGTGCCAGCAAACTCAGGGGGGGCTCTGGAAACACCATATATTTT.